This T cell receptor (beta chain) was sequenced for a study of T cells in Graves' hyperthyroidism and ophthalmopathy. The J segment lost 0 bases and the V segment lost 5 bases, leaving 10 bases of the junction unmatched. CDR3 length equals 17 residues. Germline V gene sequence: CDR1 SGHNT, CDR2 YENEEA. TCR beta CDR3 region amplification was performed from RNA transcripts. The primer set for the first-round RT-PCR of the TCR CDR3 was HTBI. Via MiXCR, TCRdb re-called the multiplex PCR reads, giving one row per CDR3 protein. The sample records some 460,000 distinct CDR3 sequences, roughly 14% being singletons. The table lists this clonotype with many counts.

Input material: blood. This TCR was sampled from a woman aged 18-30 years with Graves' hyperthyroidism. The gene calls are TRBV11-3 and TRBJ2-1; 7 bases are a match to TRBD2. CDR3 bases: TGTGCCAGCAGCCCGGGGGGTGGGAGGAGCTCCTACAATGAGCAGTTCTTC. This gives the protein CASSPGGGRSSYNEQFF.